This T cell receptor beta chain was retrieved from a study of immune evolution from preneoplasia to lung adenocarcinoma. Study-wide points: Later-stage lesions seemingly showed higher T cell density and diversity than normal lung. Top clone share appeared to fall from AAH through AIS, MIA, adenocarcinoma.

Some clones are missing from TCRdb's copy, which holds only in-frame ones; the method was immunoSEQ multiplex PCR. The table records 5,800 or so clones, 81% of them present only once. For this clone: Its matching antigen is unknown.

Patients had resection in Japan or China between about 2013 and 2018. Losses at the gene ends were 0 bases for V and 0 bases for J; bases not matched to a gene: 5. The CDR3 has 16 residues. CDR1 MGHRA and CDR2 YSYEKL come from the germline V gene. Material for sequencing was FFPE normal lung tissue adjacent to the tumor. V usage is TRBV4-1 and J usage is TRBJ2-7; 7 bases agree with TRBD2. The source is a person aged 50-69 years with lung adenocarcinoma. CDR3 protein: CASSQDSREASYEQYF. The CDR3 coding sequence is TGCGCCAGCAGCCAAGATTCACGGGAGGCCTCCTACGAGCAGTACTTC.